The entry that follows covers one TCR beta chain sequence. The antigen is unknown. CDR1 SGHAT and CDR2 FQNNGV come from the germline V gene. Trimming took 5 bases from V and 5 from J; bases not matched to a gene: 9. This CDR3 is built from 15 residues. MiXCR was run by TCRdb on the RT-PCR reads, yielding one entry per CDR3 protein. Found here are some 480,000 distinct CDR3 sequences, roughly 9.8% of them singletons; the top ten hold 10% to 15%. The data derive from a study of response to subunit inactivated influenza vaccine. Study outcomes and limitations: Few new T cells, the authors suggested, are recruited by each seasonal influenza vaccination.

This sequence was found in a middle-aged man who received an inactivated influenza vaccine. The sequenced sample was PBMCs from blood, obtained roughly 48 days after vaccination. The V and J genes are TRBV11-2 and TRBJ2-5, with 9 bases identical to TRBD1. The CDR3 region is CASSGRDRAPETQYF. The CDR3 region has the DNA TGTGCCAGCAGCGGCCGGGACAGGGCACCCGAGACCCAGTACTTC.